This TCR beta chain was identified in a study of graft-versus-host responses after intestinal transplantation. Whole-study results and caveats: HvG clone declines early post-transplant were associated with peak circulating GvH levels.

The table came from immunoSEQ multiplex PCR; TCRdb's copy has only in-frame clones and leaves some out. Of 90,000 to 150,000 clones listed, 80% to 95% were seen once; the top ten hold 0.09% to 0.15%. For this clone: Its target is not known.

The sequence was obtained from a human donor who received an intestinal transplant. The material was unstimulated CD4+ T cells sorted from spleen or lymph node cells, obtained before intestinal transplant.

The CDR3 reads CASTMAGELADTQYF. DNA of the CDR3: TGTGCCAGCACCATGGCGGGAGAGCTCGCAGATACGCAGTATTTT. The rearrangement uses TRBV6-1 and TRBJ2-3; 7 bases agree with TRBD2. The CDR3 has 15 residues. Germline assignment: CDR1 MNHNS and CDR2 SASEGT. Unmatched junction bases numbered 11, after V lost 7 bases and J lost 4 bases.